The 10 T cell receptor beta chains below come from one sample, sequenced in a study of T cell clonotyping in hematopoietic cell transplantation. Repertoires were generated with immunoSEQ multiplex PCR, while TCRdb's copy carries only in-frame clones and drops some. Of about 16,000 clones in the sample, 90% were seen once. Sequencing used peripheral blood mononuclear cells. All receptors derive from a man aged 45-65 years in good health. Some clones in this sample may be carry-over from other donors' samples.

V and J are TRBV29-1 and TRBJ1-2, with D tentatively TRBD1 (6 bases). Germline-derived CDR1 and CDR2 are SQVTM and ANQGSEA. This CDR3 is 13 amino acids long. V was trimmed by 4 bases and J by 8 bases, leaving 17 bases between them. The CDR3 DNA reads TGCAGCGTTGTACCCCCGGAGGGGGAGGGCTACACCTTC. It encodes CSVVPPEGEGYTF.

The V and J genes are TRBV4-1 and TRBJ1-1, with 9 nucleotides matching TRBD1. CDR3 size: 15 residues. V gave up 4 bases and J gave up 1 base; unmatched junction bases: 4. Looked up from germline, CDR1 is MGHRA and CDR2 is YSYEKL. The CDR3 region has the DNA TGCGCCAGCAGCCGGACAGGGGACTCGAACACTGAAGCTTTCTTT. Protein sequence: CASSRTGDSNTEAFF.

This clone has only one observation. This rearrangement joins TRBV9 to TRBJ2-5; perhaps D is TRBD1 or TRBD2 (5 bases each). Trimming took off 3 bases at V and 1 base at J, with 13 bases between the two ends. This CDR3 contains 15 residues. Looked up from germline, CDR1 is SGDLS and CDR2 is YYNGEE. In nucleotides, the CDR3 is TGTGCCAGCAGCGCCTCAGGGACCTCCCAAGAGACCCAGTACTTC. It codes for CASSASGTSQETQYF.

The sample holds one count of this clone. V is TRBV5-4 and J is TRBJ2-2; a weak D match, TRBD2 (7 bases). The V gene lost 10 bases and the J gene lost 0 bases, with 13 bases spanning the gap. This CDR3 comprises 14 residues. Germline loops: CDR1 SGHNT, CDR2 YYREEE (reference sequence). For the CDR3, the DNA is TGTGCCTATAGGGGGGGCTCGAACACCGGGGAGCTGTTTTTT. Amino acids: CAYRGGSNTGELFF.

This clone is a singleton in its sample. The rearrangement uses TRBV4-2 and TRBJ1-1; D unresolved. V dropped 4 bases and J dropped 4 bases, with 19 bases sitting between them. Germline V gives CDR1 LGHNA, CDR2 YNFKEQ. This CDR3 has 16 amino acids. Here the CDR3 reads CASSRQGAGGSTEAFF. CDR3 coding DNA: TGTGCCAGCAGCCGGCAAGGTGCCGGTGGAAGCACTGAAGCTTTCTTT.

The rearrangement links TRBV28 to TRBJ1-2; no reliable D call. This CDR3 contains 11 residues. V lost 3 bases, J lost 8 bases, and 7 bases lay in between. From germline, CDR1 is MDHEN and CDR2 SYDVKM. CDR3 amino acids: CASSLRRGYTF. The CDR3 DNA reads TGTGCCAGCAGTTTGCGCAGAGGCTACACCTTC.

The rearrangement joins TRBV7-8 to TRBJ1-3; no definite D call. The CDR3 consists of 12 residues. The V and J ends lost 3 bases and 1 base respectively, with 1 base between them. CDR1 is SGHVS and CDR2 is FQNEAQ in the germline V gene. The CDR3: CASSFSGNTIYF. The CDR3 DNA follows: TGTGCCAGCAGCTTTTCTGGAAACACCATATATTTT.

This chain links TRBV14 with TRBJ2-5; 8 nucleotides align to TRBD1. The junction had 5 bases not matched to a gene; V was cut back by 4 bases and J by 4 bases. The length of the CDR3 is 14 residues. CDR1 and CDR2 from the germline V gene are SGHDN and FVKESK. Here the CDR3 DNA reads TGTGCCAGCAGCCGGGACAGGAGAGTAGAGACCCAGTACTTC. Amino acids: CASSRDRRVETQYF.

A few counts support this clone. This chain uses TRBV9 with TRBJ1-2, with 8 bases that match TRBD1. The V and J ends lost 3 bases and 4 bases, in that order; junction bases with no gene match: 2. This CDR3 is built from 13 residues. CDR1 is SGDLS and CDR2 is YYNGEE in the germline V gene. The CDR3 nucleotides read TGTGCCAGCAGCGGACAGGGGTCCTATGGCTACACCTTC. Protein sequence: CASSGQGSYGYTF. The variable domain in full, with the rest retrieved from reference TRBV9 and TRBJ1-2, is DSGVTQTPKHLITATGQRVTLRCSPRSGDLSVYWYQQSLDQGLQFLIQYYNGEERAKGNILERFSAQQFPDLHSELNLSSLELGDSALYFCASSGQGSYGYTFGSGTRLTVV.

CDR3 coding DNA: TGCGCCAGCAGCCAAGACGGGCAGGGGGATAATTCACCCCTCCACTTT. It specifies CASSQDGQGDNSPLHF. J is TRBJ1-6 and V is TRBV4-1; 7 positions agree with TRBD1. Germline V lookup: CDR1 MGHRA, CDR2 YSYEKL. V lost 0 bases and J lost 5; bases outside the gene matches: 4. The CDR3 length is 16 residues.